This entry describes one T cell receptor beta chain. Antigen unknown. TCRbeta library preparation incorporated unique molecular identifiers. MiXCR, applied by TCRdb to the PCR reads, yields one record per CDR3 protein. The sample yields 300,000 to 400,000 distinct CDR3 sequences, around 15% seen once. The data were obtained in a study of T-cell reconstitution after alpha-beta-depleted transplantation in children. Notes on the study in general: Reportedly, alpha-beta T cells present about two months post-transplant originated from several hundred expanded clones of graft origin. T-cell numbers and diversity one year post-transplant derived largely from freshly generated T cells.

The receptor was isolated from a male patient aged 2 to 9 who had a stem cell transplant for acute lymphoblastic leukemia, so the T cells may come from the graft donor. The sequences come from PBMCs, mostly from graft donor cells, collected 360 days after TCRalphabeta/CD19-depleted stem cell transplant.

The CDR3 sequence: CSAGTRTSGSSYNEQFF. The CDR3 DNA reads as TGCAGTGCTGGGACGAGGACTAGCGGGAGCTCCTACAATGAGCAGTTCTTC. This chain links TRBV20-1 with TRBJ2-1; 13 positions match TRBD2. This CDR3 spans 17 amino acids. Germline CDR1 reads DFQATT; CDR2 reads SNEGSKA (reference sequence). Unmatched junction bases numbered 7, after V lost 5 bases and J lost 0 bases.